Shown below are 8 T cell receptor beta chains from a single sample sequenced in a study of blood T cell repertoires in COVID-19. Here immunoSEQ multiplex PCR was the method, and the copy in TCRdb shows in-frame clones only, minus some. The sample includes 200,000 to 300,000 clones, approximately 83% of them seen just once. Sequencing was performed on peripheral blood. The receptor source for this set is a man between 35 and 55 years old with acute or convalescent COVID-19.

The chain joins TRBV15 to TRBJ1-4, with 9 bases matching TRBD1. There are 15 residues in the CDR3. CDR1 is LNHNV, CDR2 YYDKDF, per germline (reference sequence). V shed 1 base and J 7 bases; nucleotides not matched to a gene: 4. CDR3 amino acids: CATSRGTGESEKLFF. The DNA of the CDR3 is TGTGCCACCAGCAGAGGGACAGGGGAAAGTGAAAAACTGTTTTTT. Complete variable domain (other parts from reference TRBV15 and TRBJ1-4): DAMVIQNPRYQVTQFGKPVTLSCSQTLNHNVMYWYQQKSSQAPKLLFHYYDKDFNNEADTPDNFQSRRPNTSFCFLDIRSPGLGDTAMYLCATSRGTGESEKLFFGSGTQLSVL.

The genes are TRBV5-1 and TRBJ2-5, with TRBD2 matching 13 bases. V was clipped by 3 bases and J by 2 bases; unmatched bases: 7. The CDR3 consists of 17 residues. Germline V lookup: CDR1 SGHRS, CDR2 YFSETQ. The CDR3 DNA is TGCGCCAGCAGCTCACTAGCGGGAGGGCCAAAACAAGAGACCCAGTACTTC. This sequence encodes CASSSLAGGPKQETQYF.

The chain is built from TRBV6-6 and TRBJ2-7, with D maybe TRBD1 (6 bases). The CDR3 covers 13 residues. V was trimmed by 7 bases and J by 6 bases, leaving 16 bases between them. Germline values: CDR1 MNHNY, CDR2 SVGAGI (reference sequence). CDR3 sequence: CASTPPLGGEQYF. The DNA for the CDR3 is TGTGCCAGCACCCCCCCCCTAGGGGGCGAGCAGTACTTC.

This chain uses TRBV5-1 with TRBJ2-5, with 11 bases aligning to TRBD2. This CDR3 has 15 amino acids. The J segment lost 4 bases and the V segment lost 1 base, leaving 3 bases of the junction unmatched. Looked up from germline, CDR1 is SGHRS and CDR2 is YFSETQ. As DNA, the CDR3 is TGCGCCAGCAGCTTGAACGGACTAGCGGGAGAGACCCAGTACTTC. It translates to CASSLNGLAGETQYF.

The chain uses TRBV3-1 (or the pseudogene TRBV3-2) and TRBJ1-1, with a possible D match to TRBD1 (6 bases). This CDR3 has 15 amino acids. Trimming took off 6 bases at V and 5 bases at J, with 19 bases between the two ends. CDR1 is LGHDT, CDR2 YNNKEL, per germline (reference sequence). The CDR3 sequence: CASRPTLGARTEAFF. In nucleotides, the CDR3 is TGTGCCAGCAGACCTACGCTGGGGGCGCGAACTGAAGCTTTCTTT.

The chain couples TRBV24-1 to TRBJ2-3, with D tentatively TRBD1 (6 bases). The CDR3 runs to 13 residues. The germline gives CDR1 KGHDR, CDR2 SFDVKD. V was trimmed by 2 bases and J by 6 bases, leaving 8 bases between them. CDR3 DNA: TGTGCCACCAGTGATTCTGACAGGGATACGCAGTATTTT. Translated: CATSDSDRDTQYF.

V usage is TRBV6-6 and J usage is TRBJ1-2; 7 nucleotides line up with TRBD1. CDR1 MNHNY and CDR2 SVGAGI come from the germline V gene (reference sequence). This CDR3 spans 14 amino acids. Germline trimming cut 5 bases from V and 4 bases from J; bases unmatched to any gene: 7. This CDR3 reads CASSTRQGFYGYTF. CDR3 bases: TGTGCCAGCAGTACAAGACAGGGCTTCTATGGCTACACCTTC.

This clone was seen just once. The genes are TRBV23-1 and TRBJ2-7; D gene unclear. TRBV23-1 is classed as an ORF, of uncertain function. The CDR3 is made up of 14 amino acids. Trimming removed 6 bases at V and 4 bases at J, with 16 bases between. The CDR3 loop is CASSRIQERYEQYF. The DNA of the CDR3 is TGCGCCAGCAGCCGCATTCAAGAACGGTACGAGCAGTACTTC.